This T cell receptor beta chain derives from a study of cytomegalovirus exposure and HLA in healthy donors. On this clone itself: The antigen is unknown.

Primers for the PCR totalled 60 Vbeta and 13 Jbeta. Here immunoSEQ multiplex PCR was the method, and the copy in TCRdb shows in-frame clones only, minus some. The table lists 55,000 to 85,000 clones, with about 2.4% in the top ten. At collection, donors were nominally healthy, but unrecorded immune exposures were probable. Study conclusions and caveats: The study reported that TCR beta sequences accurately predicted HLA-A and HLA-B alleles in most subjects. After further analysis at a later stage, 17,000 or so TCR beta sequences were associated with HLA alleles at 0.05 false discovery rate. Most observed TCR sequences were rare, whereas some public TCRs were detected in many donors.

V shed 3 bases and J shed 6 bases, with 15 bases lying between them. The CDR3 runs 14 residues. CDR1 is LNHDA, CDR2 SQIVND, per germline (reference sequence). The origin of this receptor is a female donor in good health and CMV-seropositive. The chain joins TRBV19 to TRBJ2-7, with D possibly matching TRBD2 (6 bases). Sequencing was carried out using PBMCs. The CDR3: CASSIRIGGFEQYF. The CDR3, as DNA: TGTGCCAGTAGTATTCGGATTGGAGGGTTCGAGCAGTACTTC.